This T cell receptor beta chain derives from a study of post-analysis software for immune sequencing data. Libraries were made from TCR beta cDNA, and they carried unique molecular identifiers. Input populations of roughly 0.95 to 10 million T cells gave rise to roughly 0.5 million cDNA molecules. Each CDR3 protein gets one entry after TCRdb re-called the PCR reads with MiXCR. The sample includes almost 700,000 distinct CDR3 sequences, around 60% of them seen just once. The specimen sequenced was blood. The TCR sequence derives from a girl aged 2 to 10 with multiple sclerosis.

This chain's CDR3 is CASGGTIGINEQFF. The CDR3 region has the DNA TGTGCCAGCGGGGGGACTATCGGGATCAATGAGCAGTTCTTC. This chain joins TRBV7-9 and TRBJ2-1; 7 nucleotides match TRBD2. The length of the CDR3 is 14 residues. Germline CDR1 reads SEHNR; CDR2 reads FQNEAQ (reference sequence). The V segment lost 8 bases and the J segment 6 bases; nucleotides outside the gene matches: 10.